One sample yielded the 30 T cell receptor beta chains listed below, sequenced in a study of blood T cells in healthy people across ages. With a J-beta primer mix and a sample-barcoded 5' primer, a second PCR ran 7 to 11 cycles. One entry per CDR3 protein, called by TCRdb with MiXCR from the 5' RACE reads. The table has 800,000 to 950,000 distinct CDR3 sequences, almost 30% seen once. The data also belong to a second study, concerning T cells of mothers and their children.

The source material was blood. The source is a woman aged 40 to 49 in good health.

There are many counts of this clonotype. This chain uses TRBV5-1 with TRBJ2-3; perhaps TRBD2 as D (5 bases). V was trimmed by 5 bases and J by 0 bases, leaving 13 bases between them. The germline gives CDR1 SGHRS, CDR2 YFSETQ. The CDR3 runs 15 residues. DNA for the CDR3: TGCGCCAGCAGGGCAGCGGTAGCTAGCACAGATACGCAGTATTTT. Translated: CASRAAVASTDTQYF.

Concerning this clonotype itself: A much bigger clone sits one base away, suggesting this may be a read error. The V and J genes are TRBV28 and TRBJ2-1; 16 nucleotides line up with TRBD2. The V and J ends lost 6 bases and 8 bases, in that order; junction bases with no gene match: 7. This CDR3 has 16 amino acids. Germline values: CDR1 MDHEN, CDR2 SYDVKM. For the CDR3, the DNA is TGTGCCAGCAGGACTGGGACTAGCGGGGGGGTAGATGAGCAGTTCTTC. This codes for CASRTGTSGGVDEQFF. Supplemented by reference TRBV28 and TRBJ2-1, the full variable domain reads DVKVTQSSRYLVKRTGEKVFLECVQDMDHENMFWYRQDPGLGLRLIYFSYDVKMKEKGDIPEGYSVSREKKERFSLILESASTNQTSMYLCASRTGTSGGVDEQFFGPGTRLTVL.

The V and J genes are TRBV7-8 and TRBJ1-5, with D tentatively TRBD1 (6 bases). CDR1 SGHVS and CDR2 FQNEAQ come from the germline V gene. Trimming took 4 bases from V and 7 from J, leaving 17 bases between them. The CDR3 covers 15 residues. The CDR3 DNA follows: TGTGCCAGCAGCTCCCGAGGGGGAGTAGAACAGCCCCAGCATTTT. This encodes CASSSRGGVEQPQHF.

This clonotype appeared a few times. The chain employs TRBV7-9 and TRBJ1-4, with D perhaps matching TRBD1 (6 bases). V was shortened by 4 bases and J by 8 bases, with 11 bases between the two germline ends. This CDR3 has 13 residues. Germline CDR1 reads SEHNR; CDR2 reads FQNEAQ (reference sequence). CDR3 region: CASSSPRGEKLFF. The CDR3 coding sequence is TGTGCCAGCAGCTCCCCTAGGGGGGAAAAACTGTTTTTT.

Details on this clonotype: A clone one base away is much larger, so this may be a read error. CDR3 loop: CSASPGQTSTEAFF. The CDR3 DNA is TGCAGCGCGTCCCCGGGACAAACGAGCACTGAAGCTTTCTTT. The chain recombines TRBV29-1 with TRBJ1-1, with D tentatively TRBD1 (6 bases). The CDR3 is made up of 14 amino acids. V dropped 7 bases and J dropped 4 bases, with 19 bases sitting between them. Germline CDR1 is SQVTM and CDR2 is ANQGSEA.

This clonotype was recorded at least ten times. The chain joins TRBV5-6 to TRBJ2-7, with TRBD2 identical over 8 bases. With V trimmed by 6 bases and J by 0 bases, 8 bases remained unmatched. Per germline, CDR1 SGHDT and CDR2 YYEEEE. The CDR3 loop spans 15 amino acids. The CDR3 sequence: CASTRAGAFSYEQYF. In DNA, the CDR3 is TGTGCCAGCACCCGAGCGGGGGCCTTCTCCTACGAGCAGTACTTC. The variable domain in full, with the rest retrieved from reference TRBV5-6 and TRBJ2-7, is DAGVTQSPTHLIKTRGQQVTLRCSPKSGHDTVSWYQQALGQGPQFIFQYYEEEERQRGNFPDRFSGHQFPNYSSELNVNALLLGDSALYLCASTRAGAFSYEQYFGPGTRLTVT.

The sample holds a few counts of this clonotype. The chain joins TRBV7-6 to TRBJ1-4; no definite D call. Germline CDR1 reads SGHVS; CDR2 reads FNYEAQ. The V end lost 4 bases, the J end lost 2 bases, and 5 bases lay between the germline ends. The CDR3 sequence is 13 residues long. The CDR3 is CASSYSTNEKLFF. The CDR3 bases are TGTGCCAGCAGCTATTCTACTAATGAAAAACTGTTTTTT.

At least ten counts were recorded for this clonotype. The chain has TRBV5-1 and TRBJ2-6, with D perhaps TRBD1 or TRBD2 (6 bases each). This CDR3 has 22 residues. Germline CDR1 SGHRS, CDR2 YFSETQ. The ends were cut back, 0 bases at V and 0 bases at J, with 25 bases in the middle. CDR3 DNA sequence: TGCGCCAGCAGCTTGGCGGCTCGGGGGCAAAGCCTTCACCCCTCTGGGGCCAACGTCCTGACTTTC. Translation gives CASSLAARGQSLHPSGANVLTF.

A remark on this clonotype: This may be a read error: a much more frequent sequence differs by one nucleotide. V gene TRBV27 combines with J gene TRBJ2-5; TRBD2 is a possible D gene (5 bases). Judging by the DNA end, TRBJ2-1 fits better; the J call may be wrong. The CDR3 totals 16 residues. The V gene's germline CDR1 is MNHEY and CDR2 SMNVEV (reference sequence). The CDR3 sequence is CASSLVPGSSKETQFF. The DNA for the CDR3 is TGTGCCAGCAGTTTAGTACCGGGATCGTCCAAAGAGACCCAGTTCTTC.

This clonotype showed up many times. The junction and the germline gene differ at one end; a read error may be behind it. The chain combines TRBV9 with TRBJ1-2, with 10 bases identical to TRBD1. In germline, CDR1 is SGDLS, CDR2 YYNGEE. This CDR3 comprises 14 residues. The CDR3 bases are TGTGCCAGCAGCGTGGGACAGGGGAACTATGGTTACACCTTC. It codes for CASSVGQGNYGYTF.

This chain connects TRBV14 to TRBJ2-3; the D is unclear. Germline values: CDR1 SGHDN, CDR2 FVKESK. The V gene lost 4 bases and the J gene lost 6 bases, with 14 bases spanning the gap. There are 14 residues in the CDR3. The CDR3 loop is CASSPPDKLDTQYF. The CDR3 DNA reads TGTGCCAGCAGCCCTCCTGACAAGTTGGATACGCAGTATTTT.

The genes are TRBV28 and TRBJ2-7, with D possibly being TRBD1 (5 bases). V was cut by 5 bases and J by 10 bases, with 15 bases left in between. The germline V gene has CDR1 MDHEN and CDR2 SYDVKM. There are 12 residues in the CDR3. The CDR3 sequence: CASSPTFRVQYF. CDR3 sequence (DNA): TGTGCCAGCAGTCCAACTTTCAGGGTCCAGTACTTC.

The V gene is TRBV4-2, the J gene TRBJ2-1; 7 nucleotides line up with TRBD2. Near its end, the DNA agrees better with TRBJ2-7, so the J call may be wrong. Germline V CDR1 and CDR2: LGHNA, YNFKEQ. The CDR3 has 17 amino acids. This CDR3 reads CASSQVVLAESYNEQYF. The CDR3 bases are TGTGCCAGCAGCCAAGTTGTGCTAGCGGAGTCCTACAATGAGCAGTACTTC.

This clonotype showed up just a few times. The chain recombines TRBV18 with TRBJ2-4, with D perhaps matching TRBD1 (5 bases). TRBJ2-7 explains the end of the DNA better; the J call may be wrong. Germline CDR1 and CDR2: KGHSH and LQKENI. This CDR3 comprises 16 residues. The CDR3 loop is CASSLLSHSGANEQYF. In nucleotides, the CDR3 is TGTGCCAGCTCACTGCTTTCTCACTCTGGGGCAAACGAGCAGTACTTC.

The V and J genes are TRBV5-1 and TRBJ2-5; tentative D call: TRBD1 (6 bases). V lost 0 bases, J lost 4 bases, and 10 bases lay in between. The CDR3 spans 14 residues. Germline values: CDR1 SGHRS, CDR2 YFSETQ. The DNA for the CDR3 is TGCGCCAGCAGCTTGGCAGGGACACCAGAGACCCAGTACTTC. Translation gives CASSLAGTPETQYF. Together with reference TRBV5-1 and TRBJ2-5, the CDR3 gives the full variable domain: KAGVTQTPRYLIKTRGQQVTLSCSPISGHRSVSWYQQTPGQGLQFLFEYFSETQRNKGNFPGRFSGRQFSNSRSEMNVSTLELGDSALYLCASSLAGTPETQYFGPGTRLLVL.

In this sample, this clonotype turned up many times. This chain connects TRBV7-9 to TRBJ1-2, with unresolved D. V gave up 5 bases and J gave up 6 bases, with 16 bases separating them. CDR3 size: 14 residues. Germline V CDR1 and CDR2: SEHNR, FQNEAQ (reference sequence). CDR3 residues: CASSPTRITDGYTF. In DNA, the CDR3 is TGTGCCAGCAGCCCTACGCGGATAACGGATGGCTACACCTTC.

This clonotype was observed a few times. This rearrangement joins TRBV20-1 to TRBJ1-5, with a possible D match to TRBD1 (6 bases). This CDR3 is built from 15 residues. Germline CDR1 reads DFQATT; CDR2 reads SNEGSKA (reference sequence). V was cut by 1 base and J by 3 bases, with 13 bases left in between. CDR3 nucleotide sequence: TGCAGTGCTAGAGGAAATCAGGGGAACAATCAGCCCCAGCATTTT. Protein: CSARGNQGNNQPQHF.

This clonotype was detected only a few times. The CDR3 spells CSGQAAYNEQFF. For the CDR3, the DNA is TGCAGCGGCCAGGCGGCCTACAATGAGCAGTTCTTC. This rearrangement joins TRBV29-1 to TRBJ2-1, with D unresolved. Trimming took 7 bases from V and 2 from J, leaving 9 bases between them. Germline assignment: CDR1 SQVTM and CDR2 ANQGSEA. The CDR3 consists of 12 residues.

The rearrangement joins TRBV12-3 or TRBV12-4 to TRBJ1-2, with D perhaps TRBD1 (6 bases). This CDR3 is 15 amino acids long. Trimming took 5 bases from V and 0 from J, leaving 13 bases between them. CDR3 in amino acids: CASSEYRVANYGYTF. The CDR3 DNA sequence: TGTGCCAGCAGTGAATACAGGGTAGCTAACTATGGCTACACCTTC.

This clonotype occurred a few times. The rearrangement uses TRBV5-6 and TRBJ1-4; no definite D call. Germline V lookup: CDR1 SGHDT, CDR2 YYEEEE. The CDR3 extends over 15 amino acids. V lost 3 bases and J 0 bases, leaving 9 bases between the germline ends. The CDR3 sequence: CASSYQDSTNEKLFF. In nucleotides, the CDR3 is TGTGCCAGCAGCTACCAAGACTCAACTAATGAAAAACTGTTTTTT.

The rearrangement uses TRBV18 and TRBJ1-5; 8 bases line up with TRBD1. CDR3 length equals 15 residues. CDR1 is KGHSH, CDR2 LQKENI, per germline. V lost 4 bases to trimming and J lost 5 bases; unmatched junction nucleotides: 7. Here the CDR3 DNA reads TGTGCCAGCTCACGCTCCGGGACAGGCGATCAGCCCCAGCATTTT. Translated, it gives CASSRSGTGDQPQHF.

In this sample, this clonotype turned up a few times. The gene calls are TRBV5-1 and TRBJ2-3; 15 bases line up with TRBD2. This CDR3 has 16 amino acids. Per germline, CDR1 SGHRS and CDR2 YFSETQ. Unmatched junction bases numbered 2, after V lost 1 base and J lost 5 bases. As DNA, the CDR3 is TGCGCCAGCAGCTTGTGGACTAGCGGGGGGGGAGATACGCAGTATTTT. This translates into CASSLWTSGGGDTQYF.

V gene TRBV5-1 combines with J gene TRBJ2-7; D not resolved. Germline loops: CDR1 SGHRS, CDR2 YFSETQ. Trimming shortened V by 7 bases and J by 5 bases, and 22 bases separated the two germline ends. The CDR3 loop spans 15 amino acids. CDR3 DNA sequence: TGCGCCAGCGCACTGTGGGCCTCGGGCGTGGACGAGCAGTACTTC. Its protein is CASALWASGVDEQYF.

This clonotype was counted ten times or more. The chain combines TRBV18 with TRBJ2-7, with 10 bases aligning to TRBD1. CDR1 KGHSH and CDR2 LQKENI come from the germline V gene. The CDR3 has 13 amino acids. V shed 8 bases and J 4 bases; nucleotides not matched to a gene: 5. CDR3: CASRGQGGYEQYF. The CDR3 region has the DNA TGTGCCAGCCGCGGACAGGGGGGATACGAGCAGTACTTC.

V is TRBV7-9 and J is TRBJ2-2, with D perhaps TRBD1 (5 bases). CDR1 is SEHNR and CDR2 is FQNEAQ in the germline V gene (reference sequence). The length of the CDR3 is 15 residues. V gave up 3 bases and J gave up 0 bases, with 8 bases separating them. CDR3 DNA: TGTGCCAGCAGCTTTTCAGGGACGAACACCGGGGAGCTGTTTTTT. Its translation: CASSFSGTNTGELFF.

This clonotype occurred many times. Its ends do not fully match the called genes, so a read error is possible. The chain uses TRBV7-7 and TRBJ2-5, with D uncertain. The J call could be wrong; TRBJ2-7 is a better fit for the DNA end. Germline CDR1 is SSHAT and CDR2 is FNYEAQ (reference sequence). This CDR3 comprises 14 residues. CDR3 bases: TGTGCTAGCAGCTTAGTTGCAGGTTCGCTCGAGCAGTACTTC. Protein sequence: CASSLVAGSLEQYF.

The V and J genes are TRBV12-3 or TRBV12-4 and TRBJ1-2; 12 bases map to TRBD1. J lost 4 bases, V lost 7 bases, and 7 bases had no gene match. There are 15 residues in the CDR3. The CDR3, as DNA: TGTGCCAGCACCCTGGGACAGGGGGCGATCTATGGCTACACCTTC. This gives the protein CASTLGQGAIYGYTF.

This clonotype was seen a handful of times. The chain couples TRBV28 to TRBJ1-4; 8 positions agree with TRBD1. J gave up 7 bases and V 3 bases, and 19 bases lay outside the gene matches. Germline CDR1 and CDR2: MDHEN and SYDVKM. The CDR3 sequence is 19 residues long. This chain's CDR3 is CASSFLNPGQVDDGEKLFF. The CDR3 DNA sequence: TGTGCCAGCAGTTTCCTAAACCCGGGACAGGTGGACGACGGTGAAAAACTGTTTTTT.

This clonotype was recorded many times. V usage is TRBV6-5 and J usage is TRBJ1-2; possible D gene TRBD1, 6 bases. V gave up 7 bases and J gave up 8 bases, with 14 bases separating them. CDR3 length: 12 amino acids. The germline CDR1 and CDR2 sequences are MNHEY and SVGAGI. The chain's CDR3 is CASNTGSGGYTF. The DNA of the CDR3 is TGTGCCAGCAATACAGGGTCGGGCGGCTACACCTTC.

This clonotype has a count of ten or more. The chain joins TRBV4-1 to TRBJ1-2; unclear D gene. Germline CDR1 and CDR2: MGHRA and YSYEKL. CDR3 length: 13 residues. V was cut by 4 bases and J by 4 bases, with 10 bases left in between. CDR3 sequence: CASSLTRGYGYTF. CDR3 DNA sequence: TGCGCCAGCAGCCTAACGCGGGGCTATGGCTACACCTTC.